This TCR beta chain was found in a study of molecular identifiers for immune sequencing clone quantification. Each CDR3 protein gets one entry after TCRdb re-called the PCR reads with MiXCR. The sample consists of about 640,000 distinct CDR3 sequences, approximately 20% of them appearing once. This clonotype appeared many times. Germline V gene data show CDR1 as DFQATT and CDR2 as SNEGSKA (reference sequence). Trimming cost V 7 bases and J 5 bases; bases outside gene matches: 16. The CDR3 sequence is 15 residues long. The rearrangement joins TRBV20-1 to TRBJ2-7, with TRBD2 matching 8 bases. The sequence came from a human donor in good health. Some libraries in this study had Jurkat cell RNA spiked in. Sequenced material: naive CD8+ T cells from blood, with Jurkat cell RNA spiked in. This sample's subset: FACS-sorted CD8+CD4-CCR7+CD45RA+ naive T cells. In nucleotides, the CDR3 is TGCAGTGGGGGGGGGATAGCGGGATTTGCCCACGAGCAGTACTTC. It codes for CSGGGIAGFAHEQYF.